This entry is about one TCR beta chain. What it recognizes is unknown. This record belongs to a study of siplizumab effects on memory and regulatory T cells. General study results and limits: The diversity of naive T cells seemed greater than that of memory cells, and their alloresponse contribution seemed major.

Assays were performed on 80,000 to 100,000 TCR templates per sample. Only in-frame clones appear in the TCRdb table, and some are missing; sequencing was by immunoSEQ multiplex PCR. The repertoire consists of 100,000 to 110,000 clones, with more than 90% occurring once and the leading ten covering about 0.15%. The V end was cut by 3 bases, the J end by 3 bases, with 9 bases between. CDR1 and CDR2 from the germline V gene are LGHNA and YNFKEQ. CDR3 length: 14 residues. Sequenced: CD4+ T cells sorted from blood. The chain recombines TRBV4-2 with TRBJ1-5, with D uncertain. This receptor was taken from a human donor in good health. The CDR3 region has the DNA TGTGCCAGCAGCCAGGGCAGACCCAATCAGCCCCAGCATTTT. Protein product: CASSQGRPNQPQHF.